This T cell receptor (beta chain) was identified in a study of human versus mouse CDR3 diversity and MHC coevolution. Study-level findings and limits: Among all groups, most of the three human donors showed least clonal inequality.

On this clone itself: Antigen unknown.

Losses at the gene ends were 4 bases for V and 6 bases for J; bases not matched to a gene: 15. Looked up from germline, CDR1 is MNHNS and CDR2 is SASEGT. This CDR3 comprises 18 residues. Here immunoSEQ multiplex PCR was the method, and the copy in TCRdb shows in-frame clones only, minus some. The sample includes 80,000 or so clones, around 95% seen only once; the top ten take approximately 1.4%. Specimen: naive CD4+ T cells from blood. The subset here: CD45RO-negative CD62L-positive naive CD4 T cells. The sequence was collected from a person aged 25 to 75 in good health. V gene TRBV6-1 combines with J gene TRBJ1-5, with 10 bases fitting TRBD1. Written as DNA, the CDR3 is TGTGCCAGCAGTGTAGGGACAGGGGCCGGGGTCCGGGCTCAGCCCCAGCATTTT. Translation: CASSVGTGAGVRAQPQHF.